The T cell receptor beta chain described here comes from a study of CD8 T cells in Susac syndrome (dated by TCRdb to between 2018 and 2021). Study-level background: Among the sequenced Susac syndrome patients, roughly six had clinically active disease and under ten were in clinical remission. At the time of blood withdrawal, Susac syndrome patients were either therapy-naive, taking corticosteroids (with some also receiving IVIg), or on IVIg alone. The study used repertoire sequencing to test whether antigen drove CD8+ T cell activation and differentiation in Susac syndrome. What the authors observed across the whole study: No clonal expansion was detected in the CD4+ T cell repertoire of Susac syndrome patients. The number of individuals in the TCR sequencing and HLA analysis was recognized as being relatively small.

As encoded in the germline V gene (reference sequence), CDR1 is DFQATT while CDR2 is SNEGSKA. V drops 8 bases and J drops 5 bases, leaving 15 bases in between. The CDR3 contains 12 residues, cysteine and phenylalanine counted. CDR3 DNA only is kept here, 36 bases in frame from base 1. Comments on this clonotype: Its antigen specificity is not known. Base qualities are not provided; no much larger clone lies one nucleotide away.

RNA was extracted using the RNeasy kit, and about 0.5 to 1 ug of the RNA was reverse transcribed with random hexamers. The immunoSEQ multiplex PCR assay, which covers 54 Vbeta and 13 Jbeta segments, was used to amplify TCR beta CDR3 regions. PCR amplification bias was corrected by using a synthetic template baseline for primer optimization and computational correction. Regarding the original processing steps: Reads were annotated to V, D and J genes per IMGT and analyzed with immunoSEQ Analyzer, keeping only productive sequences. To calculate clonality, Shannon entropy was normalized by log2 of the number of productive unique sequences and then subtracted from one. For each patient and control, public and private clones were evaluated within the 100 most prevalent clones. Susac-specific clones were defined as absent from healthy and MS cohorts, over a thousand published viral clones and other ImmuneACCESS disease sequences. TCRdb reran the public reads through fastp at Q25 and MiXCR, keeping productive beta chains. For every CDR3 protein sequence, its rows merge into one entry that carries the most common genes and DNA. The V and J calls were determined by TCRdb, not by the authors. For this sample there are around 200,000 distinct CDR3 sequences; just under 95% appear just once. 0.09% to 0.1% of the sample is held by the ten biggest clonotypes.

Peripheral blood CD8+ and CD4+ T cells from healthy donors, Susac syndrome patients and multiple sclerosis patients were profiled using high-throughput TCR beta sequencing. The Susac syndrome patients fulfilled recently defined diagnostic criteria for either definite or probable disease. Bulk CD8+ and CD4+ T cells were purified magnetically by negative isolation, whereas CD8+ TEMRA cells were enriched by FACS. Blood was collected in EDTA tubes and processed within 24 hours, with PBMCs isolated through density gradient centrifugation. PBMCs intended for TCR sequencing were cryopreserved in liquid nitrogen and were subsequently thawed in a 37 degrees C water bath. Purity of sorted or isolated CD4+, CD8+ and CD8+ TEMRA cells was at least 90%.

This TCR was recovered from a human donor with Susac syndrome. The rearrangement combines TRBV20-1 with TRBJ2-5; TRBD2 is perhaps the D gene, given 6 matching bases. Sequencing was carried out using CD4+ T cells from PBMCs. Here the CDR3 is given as CSLRGIGETQYF. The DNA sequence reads TGCAGTCTCCGGGGGATCGGGGAGACCCAGTACTTC.